The TCR beta chain described here comes from a study of patients and donors after allogeneic stem cell transplantation (dated by TCRdb to the early 2020s). The sample holds a few counts of this clonotype. The specificity of this receptor is unknown. No much larger clone is present one base from it, and per-base qualities are unavailable. The library was produced with RT-PCR. TCRdb shows the sequencer as NextSeq 550. The public reads were reanalyzed by TCRdb: fastp trimming at Q25, MiXCR alignment, in-frame beta chains only. All rows with the same CDR3 protein become a single entry with the most common DNA and genes. The sample records some 880,000 distinct CDR3 sequences, more than 15% of which are singletons. Jointly, the top ten make up roughly 6.4% of the sample. V loses 4 bases of germline sequence and J loses 0 bases, and the interval between the two ends is 12 bases. There are 15 amino acids in the CDR3, from cysteine to phenylalanine inclusive. The CDR3 DNA has 45 bases and is translated from base 1.

Sample: blood, either unsorted or a sorted T cell fraction (not recorded which). This TCR was sampled from a human donor who was either an allogeneic HSCT recipient or a stem cell or donor lymphocyte infusion donor (not recorded which). It is not recorded whose cells these are; they may come from a transplant donor. Recombination linked TRBV12-3 or TRBV12-4 to TRBJ2-5; possibly the D gene is TRBD2, per 5 matching bases. The bases are TGTGCCAGCAGTTCCCTCTCGGACTACCAAGAGACCCAGTACTTC. Translated, it gives CASSSLSDYQETQYF.